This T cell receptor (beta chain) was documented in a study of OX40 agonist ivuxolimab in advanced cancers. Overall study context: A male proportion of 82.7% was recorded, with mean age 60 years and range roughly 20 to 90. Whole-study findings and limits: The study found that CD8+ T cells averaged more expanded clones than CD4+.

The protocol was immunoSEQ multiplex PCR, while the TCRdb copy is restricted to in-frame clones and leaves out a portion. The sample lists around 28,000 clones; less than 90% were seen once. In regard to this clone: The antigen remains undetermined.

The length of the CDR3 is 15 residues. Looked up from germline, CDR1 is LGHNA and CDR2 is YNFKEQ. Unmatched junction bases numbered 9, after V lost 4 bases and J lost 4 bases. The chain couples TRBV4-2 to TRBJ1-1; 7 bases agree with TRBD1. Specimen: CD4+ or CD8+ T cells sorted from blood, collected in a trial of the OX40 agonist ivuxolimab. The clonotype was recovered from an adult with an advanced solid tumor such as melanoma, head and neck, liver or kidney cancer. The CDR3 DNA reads TGTGCCAGCAGCCCCCAGACAGGGAGCATCACTGAAGCTTTCTTT. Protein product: CASSPQTGSITEAFF.